The rows below give T cell receptor beta chains drawn from one sample of a study of spatial heterogeneity in lung cancer. TCRdb called the 5' RACE reads again in MiXCR, with one record for every CDR3 protein. Of 25,000 or so distinct CDR3 sequences listed, roughly 3% are singletons. The sample was PBMCs, taken at surgery. These receptors were obtained from a female donor with early-stage non-small cell lung cancer. CDR3s include the opening cysteine and the closing phenylalanine or tryptophan. The order of the fields is J gene, V gene, D gene, clone size, CDR3 protein, CDR3 DNA. A D gene is named only where the DNA matches it firmly. Clone size is stated in some rows and not others, as once, few, many or a class when expanded.

TRBJ2-1,TRBV4-1,-,many,CASSQVNRDNEQFF,TGCGCCAGCAGCCAAGTAAATAGAGACAATGAGCAGTTCTTC
TRBJ2-7,TRBV6-2/TRBV6-3,-,many,CASSYSRKGLVDYEQYF,TGTGCCAGCAGTTACTCGCGGAAAGGGTTGGTGGACTACGAGCAGTACTTC
TRBJ2-7,TRBV20-1,-,-,CSARGGYEQYF,TGCAGTGCCAGGGGCGGCTACGAGCAGTACTTC
TRBJ2-6,TRBV24-1,-,many,CATSDGDSTGANVLTF,TGTGCCACCTCCGACGGGGACTCTACAGGGGCCAACGTCCTGACTTTC
TRBJ1-1,TRBV29-1,TRBD1,many,CSAWTGKAFF,TGCAGCGCCTGGACAGGGAAAGCTTTCTTT
TRBJ2-5,TRBV20-1,TRBD1,many,CSAPDRAVQETQYF,TGCAGTGCCCCGGACAGGGCTGTCCAAGAGACCCAGTACTTC
TRBJ2-1,TRBV25-1,-,many,CASSGVGRYNEQFF,TGTGCCAGCAGTGGGGTAGGTCGTTACAATGAGCAGTTCTTC
TRBJ2-7,TRBV7-2,-,few,CASSSHYSQAYEQYF,TGTGCCAGCAGCTCCCACTACTCACAAGCCTACGAGCAGTACTTC
TRBJ1-5,TRBV28,TRBD1,many,CASSRSRTGVRNQPQHF,TGTGCCAGCAGTAGATCCAGGACAGGGGTTCGGAATCAGCCCCAGCATTTT
TRBJ2-3,TRBV5-1,TRBD2,many,CASSPRLATSTDTQYF,TGCGCCAGCAGCCCCCGACTAGCGACCAGCACAGATACGCAGTATTTT
TRBJ2-5,TRBV19,TRBD2,many,CASGRSSGSFETQYF,TGTGCCAGTGGAAGGTCTAGCGGGAGTTTTGAGACCCAGTACTTC
TRBJ2-3,TRBV7-9,-,many,CASSSVIGGPDTQYF,TGTGCCAGCAGCTCAGTCATTGGGGGCCCAGATACGCAGTATTTT
TRBJ2-1,TRBV2,TRBD2,many,CASSEASGRSYEQFF,TGTGCCAGCAGTGAAGCTAGCGGGAGGAGTTATGAGCAGTTCTTC
TRBJ1-5,TRBV7-2,-,many,CASSLASRVSNQPQHF,TGTGCCAGCAGCTTAGCGTCCCGCGTTAGCAATCAGCCCCAGCATTTT
TRBJ1-1,TRBV20-1,-,many,CSARVRDLNTEAFF,TGCAGTGCTAGAGTTAGGGACTTGAACACTGAAGCTTTCTTT
TRBJ2-5,TRBV29-1,TRBD2,many,CSVEDPYLAAKETQYF,TGCAGCGTTGAAGACCCCTATCTAGCGGCTAAAGAGACCCAGTACTTC
TRBJ2-1,TRBV18,TRBD2,many,CASSPRLQRDRTYNEQFF,TGTGCCAGCTCACCAAGGTTACAGCGGGATCGTACCTACAATGAGCAGTTCTTC
TRBJ1-2,TRBV4-2,-,many,CASSQDLGTRRGYTF,TGTGCCAGCAGCCAAGATTTGGGAACACGGCGTGGCTACACCTTC
TRBJ2-3,TRBV20-1,TRBD2,many,CSATRTSASTDTQYF,TGCAGTGCTACCCGGACTAGCGCGAGCACAGATACGCAGTATTTT
TRBJ2-1,TRBV19,TRBD1,many,CASTQGVGLNEQFF,TGTGCCAGTACCCAGGGGGTGGGTTTGAATGAGCAGTTCTTC
TRBJ2-2,TRBV7-8,TRBD2,few,CASSPPGGRAGELFF,TGTGCCAGCAGCCCCCCTGGCGGGAGGGCCGGGGAGCTGTTTTTT
TRBJ2-5,TRBV5-6,-,many,CASSPSWGQETQYF,TGTGCCAGCAGCCCCTCGTGGGGCCAAGAGACCCAGTACTTC
TRBJ2-1,TRBV20-1,-,medium-sized,CSASEARGYNEQFF,TGCAGTGCTAGTGAGGCTAGGGGCTACAATGAGCAGTTCTTC
TRBJ2-5,TRBV6-1,TRBD2,many,CASSEFGSGKETQYF,TGTGCCAGCAGTGAGTTTGGTAGCGGGAAAGAGACCCAGTACTTC
TRBJ1-3,TRBV6-1,-,many,CASSGPISGNTIYF,TGTGCCAGCAGTGGACCGATCTCTGGAAACACCATATATTTT
TRBJ2-2,TRBV27,-,many,CASSLWPSGELFF,TGTGCCAGCAGTTTATGGCCTAGCGGGGAGCTGTTTTTT
TRBJ2-5,TRBV5-1,TRBD2,many,CASSPRSGNRETQYF,TGCGCCAGCAGCCCCCGGAGCGGGAATCGAGAGACCCAGTACTTC
TRBJ2-1,TRBV11-3,TRBD2,many,CASSLGLVANEQFF,TGTGCCAGCAGCCTAGGACTAGTTGCGAATGAGCAGTTCTTC
TRBJ2-1,TRBV7-2,TRBD1,many,CASSEQGVGNEQFF,TGTGCCAGCAGCGAACAGGGGGTGGGCAATGAGCAGTTCTTC
TRBJ2-1,TRBV28,TRBD2,medium-sized,CASSFQREGLYNEQFF,TGTGCCAGCAGTTTCCAGCGGGAGGGCCTTTACAATGAGCAGTTCTTC
TRBJ2-7,TRBV5-1,-,many,CASSFVPYEQYF,TGCGCCAGCAGCTTCGTACCCTACGAGCAGTACTTC
TRBJ2-1,TRBV19,TRBD2,many,CASSLWEGGNEQFF,TGTGCCAGTAGTCTGTGGGAGGGAGGGAATGAGCAGTTCTTC
TRBJ2-1,TRBV7-9,-,many,CASSYPPGTRNEQFF,TGTGCCAGCAGCTACCCACCCGGGACACGCAATGAGCAGTTCTTC
TRBJ2-7,TRBV19,TRBD2,medium-sized,CASSTTSGSLDEQYF,TGTGCCAGTAGTACGACTAGCGGGAGTTTAGACGAGCAGTACTTC
TRBJ2-7,TRBV6-1,-,many,CASRVRGSFYEQYF,TGTGCCAGCAGAGTTAGGGGTTCGTTCTACGAGCAGTACTTC
TRBJ2-1,TRBV24-1,TRBD2,many,CATSETWTSGRRNEQFF,TGTGCCACCAGTGAGACTTGGACTAGCGGGAGGAGGAATGAGCAGTTCTTC
TRBJ2-5,TRBV2,-,many,CASQPQGAQETQYF,TGTGCCAGTCAGCCCCAGGGCGCCCAGGAGACCCAGTACTTC
TRBJ1-2,TRBV5-6,-,many,CASSSPDGNYGYTF,TGTGCCAGCAGCTCCCCAGACGGAAACTATGGCTACACCTTC
TRBJ2-7,TRBV27,-,many,CASLDPYSYEQYF,TGTGCCAGTTTAGACCCATACTCCTACGAGCAGTACTTC
TRBJ2-1,TRBV20-1,-,many,CSVHPPQGLTLVAYNEQFF,TGCAGTGTTCATCCCCCGCAGGGCTTAACTCTAGTCGCCTACAATGAGCAGTTCTTC
TRBJ2-7,TRBV5-6,TRBD1,many,CASSMGQGAREQYF,TGTGCCAGCAGCATGGGACAGGGGGCACGGGAGCAGTACTTC
TRBJ2-2,TRBV5-1,TRBD1,many,CASSLDGQGAAELFF,TGCGCCAGCAGCTTGGACGGACAGGGGGCCGCGGAGCTGTTTTTT
TRBJ2-1,TRBV6-6,TRBD1,-,CASRPGQGFNEQFF,TGTGCCAGCAGACCGGGACAGGGGTTCAATGAGCAGTTCTTC